This TCR beta chain was identified in a study of early T cells in non-severe SARS-CoV-2 infection. Attached unique molecular identifiers marked individual cDNA molecules. Via MiXCR, TCRdb re-called the 5' RACE reads, giving one row per CDR3 protein. The repertoire holds some 50,000 distinct CDR3 sequences, with approximately 5.9% as singletons. Germline V gene lookup returns CDR1 SEHNR and CDR2 FQNEAQ (reference sequence). CDR3 length: 16 residues. Trimming took 4 bases from V and 3 from J, leaving 13 bases between them. In this sample, this clonotype turned up many times. This chain connects TRBV7-9 to TRBJ2-6; D is uncertain. This TCR was sampled from an adult who was a healthcare worker with PCR-confirmed SARS-CoV-2 infection or an uninfected control (not recorded which). The sequencing used whole blood, collected at baseline. CDR3: CASSSKPGFGANVLTF. For the CDR3, the DNA is TGTGCCAGCAGCTCAAAGCCGGGTTTTGGGGCCAACGTCCTGACTTTC.